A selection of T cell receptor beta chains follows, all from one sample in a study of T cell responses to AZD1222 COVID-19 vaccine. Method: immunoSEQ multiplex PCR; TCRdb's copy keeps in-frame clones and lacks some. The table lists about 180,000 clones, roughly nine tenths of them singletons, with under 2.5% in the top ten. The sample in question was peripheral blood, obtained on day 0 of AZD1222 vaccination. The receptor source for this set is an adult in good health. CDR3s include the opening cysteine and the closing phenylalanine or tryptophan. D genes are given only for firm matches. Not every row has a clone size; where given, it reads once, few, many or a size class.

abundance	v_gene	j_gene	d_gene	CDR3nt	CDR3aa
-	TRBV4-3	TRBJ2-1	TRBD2	TGCGCCAGCAGCCAAGCGGGGGCGGGAGGCTCCTACAATGAGCAGTTCTTC	CASSQAGAGGSYNEQFF
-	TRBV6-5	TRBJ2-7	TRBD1	TGTGCCAGCAGAGGAACCGGGACAGTACGGGACGAGCAGTACTTC	CASRGTGTVRDEQYF
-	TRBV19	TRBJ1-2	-	TGTGCCAGTAGTATCCCATCATCCTCTAACTATGGCTACACCTTC	CASSIPSSSNYGYTF
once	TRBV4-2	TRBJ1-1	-	TGTGCCAGCAGCCCTAGGACGGCAGTACCTGAAGCTTTCTTT	CASSPRTAVPEAFF
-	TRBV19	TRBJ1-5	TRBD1	TGTGCCAGTAGTACAACGGGACAGGCATACAATCAGCCCCAGCATTTT	CASSTTGQAYNQPQHF
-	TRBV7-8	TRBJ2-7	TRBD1	TGTGCCAGCAGCTCGACAGGGGCGGATTACGAGCAGTACTTC	CASSSTGADYEQYF
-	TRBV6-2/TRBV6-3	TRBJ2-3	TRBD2	TGTGCCAGCAGTTCCAGCGGGGGCACAGATACGCAGTATTTT	CASSSSGGTDTQYF
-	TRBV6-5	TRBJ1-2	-	TGTGCCAGCAGCCAGGGCAGCCTCTATGGCTACACCTTC	CASSQGSLYGYTF
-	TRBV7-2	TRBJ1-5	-	TGTGCCAGCAGCTCAAGGTCCAATCAGCCCCAGCATTTT	CASSSRSNQPQHF
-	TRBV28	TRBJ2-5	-	TGTGCCAGCAGAGTCCAGGGGCGAGAGGGAGAGACCCAGTACTTC	CASRVQGREGETQYF
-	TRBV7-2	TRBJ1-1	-	TGTGCCAGCAGCTTAGACAGGGCATTTGAAGCTTTCTTT	CASSLDRAFEAFF
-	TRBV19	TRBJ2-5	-	TGTGCCAGTAGTAACTCAGCGAGGGAGACCCAGTACTTC	CASSNSARETQYF
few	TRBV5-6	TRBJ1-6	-	TGTGCCAGCAGCTTTGCAAACACCGGTTCACCCCTCCACTTT	CASSFANTGSPLHF